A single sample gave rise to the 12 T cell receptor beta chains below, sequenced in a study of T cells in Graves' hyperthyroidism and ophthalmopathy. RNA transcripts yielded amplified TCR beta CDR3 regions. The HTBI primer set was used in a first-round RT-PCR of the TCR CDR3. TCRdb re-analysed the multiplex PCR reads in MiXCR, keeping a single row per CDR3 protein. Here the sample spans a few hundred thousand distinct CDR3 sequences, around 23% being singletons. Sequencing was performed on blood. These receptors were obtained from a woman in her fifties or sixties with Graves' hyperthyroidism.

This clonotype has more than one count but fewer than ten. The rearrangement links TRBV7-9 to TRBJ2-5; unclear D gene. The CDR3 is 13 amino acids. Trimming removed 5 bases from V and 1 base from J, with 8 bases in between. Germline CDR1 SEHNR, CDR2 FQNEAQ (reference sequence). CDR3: CASSVTAQETQYF. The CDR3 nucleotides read TGTGCCAGCAGCGTAACGGCCCAAGAGACCCAGTACTTC.

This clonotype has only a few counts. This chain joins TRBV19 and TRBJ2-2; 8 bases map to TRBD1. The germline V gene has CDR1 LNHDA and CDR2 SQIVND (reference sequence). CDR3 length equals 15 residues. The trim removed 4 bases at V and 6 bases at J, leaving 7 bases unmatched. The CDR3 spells CASSRGQEPSGELFF. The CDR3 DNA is TGTGCCAGTAGTAGGGGACAGGAGCCATCCGGGGAGCTGTTTTTT.

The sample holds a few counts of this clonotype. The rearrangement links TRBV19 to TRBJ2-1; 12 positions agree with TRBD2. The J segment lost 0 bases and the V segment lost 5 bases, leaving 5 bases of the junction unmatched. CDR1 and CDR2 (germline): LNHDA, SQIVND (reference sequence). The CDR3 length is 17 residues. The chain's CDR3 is CASSGLAGPRSYNEQFF. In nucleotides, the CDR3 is TGTGCCAGTAGTGGACTAGCGGGACCCCGCTCCTACAATGAGCAGTTCTTC.

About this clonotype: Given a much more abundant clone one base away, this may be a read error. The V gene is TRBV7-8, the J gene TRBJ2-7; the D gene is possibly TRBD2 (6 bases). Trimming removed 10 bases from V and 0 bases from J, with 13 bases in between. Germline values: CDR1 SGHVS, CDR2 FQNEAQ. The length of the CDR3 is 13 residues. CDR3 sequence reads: CATRRGISYEQYF. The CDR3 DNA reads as TGTGCCACCAGGAGGGGCATCTCCTACGAGCAGTACTTC.

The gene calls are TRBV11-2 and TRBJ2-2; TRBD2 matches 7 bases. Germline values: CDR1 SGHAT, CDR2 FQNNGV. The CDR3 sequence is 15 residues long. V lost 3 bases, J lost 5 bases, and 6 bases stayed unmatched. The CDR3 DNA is TGTGCCAGCAGCTTGGGCGGGAGACCAACCGGGGAGCTGTTTTTT. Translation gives CASSLGGRPTGELFF. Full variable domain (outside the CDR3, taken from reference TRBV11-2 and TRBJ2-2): EAGVAQSPRYKIIEKRQSVAFWCNPISGHATLYWYQQILGQGPKLLIQFQNNGVVDDSQLPKDRFSAERLKGVDSTLKIQPAKLEDSAVYLCASSLGGRPTGELFFGEGSRLTVL.

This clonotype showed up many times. The CDR3 DNA reads TGTGCCAGCAGCCAAGATCCCCAGGGGGCGGGGAACACTGAAGCTTTCTTT. It encodes CASSQDPQGAGNTEAFF. This chain links TRBV4-2 with TRBJ1-1, with TRBD1 matching 8 bases. Germline CDR1 is LGHNA and CDR2 is YNFKEQ. The CDR3 is 17 residues long. V was clipped by 0 bases and J by 1 base; unmatched bases: 7.

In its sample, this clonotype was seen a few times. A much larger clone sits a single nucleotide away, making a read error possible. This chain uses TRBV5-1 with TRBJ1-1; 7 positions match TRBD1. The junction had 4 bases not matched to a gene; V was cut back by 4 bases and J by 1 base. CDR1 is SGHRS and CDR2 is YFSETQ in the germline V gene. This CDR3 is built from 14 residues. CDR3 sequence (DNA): TGCGCCAGCAGCCCGGGACAGTGGAACACTGAAGCTTTCTTT. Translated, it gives CASSPGQWNTEAFF.

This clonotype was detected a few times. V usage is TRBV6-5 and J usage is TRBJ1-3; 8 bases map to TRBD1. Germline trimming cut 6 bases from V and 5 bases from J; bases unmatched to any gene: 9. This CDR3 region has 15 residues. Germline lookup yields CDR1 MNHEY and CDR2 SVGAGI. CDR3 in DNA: TGTGCCAGCAGCGCAGGACAGGGAGTGAGAAACACCATATATTTT. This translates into CASSAGQGVRNTIYF.

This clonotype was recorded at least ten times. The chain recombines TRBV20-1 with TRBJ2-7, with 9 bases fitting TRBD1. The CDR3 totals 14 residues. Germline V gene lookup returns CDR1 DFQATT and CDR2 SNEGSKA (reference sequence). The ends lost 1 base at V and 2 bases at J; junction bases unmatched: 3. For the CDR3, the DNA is TGCAGTGCTAGAGGTGGGGACAGGGCCTACGAGCAGTACTTC. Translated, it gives CSARGGDRAYEQYF.

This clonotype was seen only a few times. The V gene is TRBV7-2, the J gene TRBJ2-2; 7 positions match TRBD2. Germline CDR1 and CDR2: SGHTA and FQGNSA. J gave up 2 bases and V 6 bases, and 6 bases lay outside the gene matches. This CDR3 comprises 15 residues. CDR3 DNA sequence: TGTGCCAGCAGTACTAGCGCGACAAACACCGGGGAGCTGTTTTTT. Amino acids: CASSTSATNTGELFF.

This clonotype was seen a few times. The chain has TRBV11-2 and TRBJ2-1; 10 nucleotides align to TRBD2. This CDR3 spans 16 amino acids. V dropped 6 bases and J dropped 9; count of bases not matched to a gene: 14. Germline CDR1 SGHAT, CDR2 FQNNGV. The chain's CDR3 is CASSPNSGGTTSEQFF. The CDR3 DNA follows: TGTGCCAGCAGTCCGAATAGCGGGGGGACCACGAGTGAGCAGTTCTTC. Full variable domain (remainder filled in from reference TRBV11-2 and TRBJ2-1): EAGVAQSPRYKIIEKRQSVAFWCNPISGHATLYWYQQILGQGPKLLIQFQNNGVVDDSQLPKDRFSAERLKGVDSTLKIQPAKLEDSAVYLCASSPNSGGTTSEQFFGPGTRLTVL.

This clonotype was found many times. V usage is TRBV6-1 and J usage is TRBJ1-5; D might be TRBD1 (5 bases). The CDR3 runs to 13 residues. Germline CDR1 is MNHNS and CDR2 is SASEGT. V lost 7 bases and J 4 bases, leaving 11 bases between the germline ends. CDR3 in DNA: TGTGCCAGCAATATCAGGGAAAATCAGCCCCAGCATTTT. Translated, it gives CASNIRENQPQHF.